The 16 T cell receptor beta chains listed next were all sequenced from one sample in a study of cytomegalovirus exposure and HLA in healthy donors. Method: immunoSEQ multiplex PCR; TCRdb's copy keeps in-frame clones and lacks some. The table has approximately 160,000 clones, 85% to 90% seen once. The source material was PBMCs. These receptors originate from a man aged 18 to 29 in good health and CMV-seropositive.

This clone was observed many times. The junction differs from germline at one of its ends, possibly a read error. This chain joins TRBV7-7 and TRBJ2-1, with 9 bases that match TRBD2. The CDR3 length is 15 residues. Germline V CDR1 and CDR2: SSHAT, FNYEAQ (reference sequence). CDR3 sequence reads: CASSSGLAWNNEQFF. In DNA form, the CDR3 reads TGTGCTAGCAGCTCGGGACTAGCTTGGAACAATGAGCAGTTCTTC.

This rearrangement joins TRBV19 to TRBJ1-1; possibly TRBD1 for D (5 bases). V was shortened by 7 bases and J by 1 base, with 13 bases between the two germline ends. CDR1 LNHDA and CDR2 SQIVND come from the germline V gene (reference sequence). CDR3 length equals 14 residues. For the CDR3, the DNA is TGTGCCAGTACTACCCCAGGGCGGAACACTGAAGCTTTCTTT. It yields the protein CASTTPGRNTEAFF.

The J gene is TRBJ2-1, the V gene TRBV4-1; 13 bases map to TRBD2. Trimming at V came to 0 bases and at J to 9 bases, leaving 8 bases not matched to a gene. The germline gives CDR1 MGHRA, CDR2 YSYEKL. CDR3 length equals 17 residues. The CDR3 bases are TGCGCCAGCAGCCAAGATTGGGGGACTAGCGGGATAGGTGAGCAGTTCTTC. Its protein is CASSQDWGTSGIGEQFF.

The chain employs TRBV5-1 and TRBJ1-1, with TRBD1 matching 7 bases. Trimming at V came to 1 base and at J to 6 bases, leaving 9 bases not matched to a gene. CDR1 is SGHRS and CDR2 is YFSETQ in the germline V gene. There are 15 residues in the CDR3. The CDR3 is CASSLQGDPDAEAFF. The CDR3 region has the DNA TGCGCCAGCAGCTTGCAGGGGGACCCCGACGCTGAAGCTTTCTTT.

The chain employs TRBV6-1 and TRBJ1-5; 8 bases are a match to TRBD1. V was clipped by 4 bases and J by 2 bases; unmatched bases: 10. The CDR3 covers 17 residues. Germline CDR1 is MNHNS and CDR2 is SASEGT. Here the CDR3 DNA reads TGTGCCAGCAGTGCCCGGACAGGGACGGCTGGCAATCAGCCCCAGCATTTT. This translates into CASSARTGTAGNQPQHF.

The chain employs TRBV6-6 and TRBJ2-2, with 8 bases aligning to TRBD1. J was trimmed by 4 bases and V by 6 bases; bases with no gene match: 4. This CDR3 contains 14 residues. Germline values: CDR1 MNHNY, CDR2 SVGAGI (reference sequence). The CDR3 nucleotides are TGTGCCAGCAGCGGACAGGGCCTCACCGGGGAGCTGTTTTTT. As protein: CASSGQGLTGELFF.

This clone was seen just once. The chain is built from TRBV18 and TRBJ2-7, with 7 bases lining up with TRBD1. The CDR3 sequence is 13 residues long. Germline V gene sequence: CDR1 KGHSH, CDR2 LQKENI. V dropped 5 bases and J dropped 5; count of bases not matched to a gene: 6. The CDR3 DNA reads TGTGCCAGCTCAGACAGGGTTTTGGACGAGCAGTACTTC. It is translated as CASSDRVLDEQYF.

For this clone: Germline is not matched at one junction end, which may reflect a read error. The CDR3 DNA sequence: TGTGCTAGCAGCCCAGAACCGGGACAGGGTGGTACCGGGGAGCTGTTTTTT. Its protein product is CASSPEPGQGGTGELFF. The chain carries TRBV7-7 and TRBJ2-2; 9 bases align to TRBD1. Per germline, CDR1 SSHAT and CDR2 FNYEAQ (reference sequence). This CDR3 spans 17 amino acids. The complete variable domain, with remaining parts taken from reference TRBV7-7 and TRBJ2-2, reads GAGVSQSPRYKVTKRGQDVTLRCDPISSHATLYWYQQALGQGPEFLTYFNYEAQPDKSGLPSDRFSAERPEGSISTLTIQRTEQRDSAMYRCASSPEPGQGGTGELFFGEGSRLTVL.

The V gene is TRBV30, the J gene TRBJ2-1, with D hard to call. Germline assignment: CDR1 GTSNPN and CDR2 SVGIG (reference sequence). This CDR3 contains 14 residues. Trimming left V 2 bases short and J 3 bases short, with 11 bases between. The CDR3 DNA is TGTGCCTGGAGTTTGCGCTCTAGCTACAATGAGCAGTTCTTC. This translates into CAWSLRSSYNEQFF.

This sequence joins TRBV28 and TRBJ2-7; D call uncertain. The CDR3 is 13 amino acids. CDR1 is MDHEN and CDR2 is SYDVKM in the germline V gene. Trimming removed 2 bases at V and 9 bases at J, with 14 bases between. CDR3 nucleotides: TGTGCCAGCAGTTTAGTCAGGATAGTAGGGCAGTACTTC. Amino acids: CASSLVRIVGQYF. Together with reference TRBV28 and TRBJ2-7, the CDR3 gives the full variable domain: DVKVTQSSRYLVKRTGEKVFLECVQDMDHENMFWYRQDPGLGLRLIYFSYDVKMKEKGDIPEGYSVSREKKERFSLILESASTNQTSMYLCASSLVRIVGQYFGPGTRLTVT.

The V and J genes are TRBV27 and TRBJ2-7; 7 bases are shared with TRBD2. With 2 bases clipped from V and 6 bases from J, the junction kept 7 bases outside the gene matches. The CDR3 sequence is 14 residues long. In germline, CDR1 is MNHEY, CDR2 SMNVEV (reference sequence). The CDR3 DNA is TGTGCCAGCAGTTTAGATCGGGAGGTTTTCGAGCAGTACTTC. Protein: CASSLDREVFEQYF.

This sequence joins TRBV28 and TRBJ2-1, with D possibly TRBD1 on 6 matching bases. Germline V CDR1 and CDR2: MDHEN, SYDVKM. The V gene lost 4 bases and the J gene lost 0 bases, with 13 bases spanning the gap. The CDR3 sequence is 16 residues long. The chain's CDR3 is CASSSGHLSSYNEQFF. CDR3 DNA sequence: TGTGCCAGCAGTTCGGGACATTTGAGCTCCTACAATGAGCAGTTCTTC.

The chain uses TRBV4-1 and TRBJ2-1; 10 bases are a match to TRBD2. Germline lookup yields CDR1 MGHRA and CDR2 YSYEKL. CDR3 length equals 17 residues. Losses at the gene ends were 0 bases for V and 3 bases for J; bases not matched to a gene: 5. The DNA for the CDR3 is TGCGCCAGCAGCCAAGAATGGTGGACTAGCGGCTACAATGAGCAGTTCTTC. Amino acids: CASSQEWWTSGYNEQFF.

The V and J genes are TRBV11-3 and TRBJ2-1; no definite D call. The germline V gene has CDR1 SGHNT and CDR2 YENEEA. The CDR3 contains 13 residues. Trimming left V 1 base short and J 6 bases short, with 7 bases between. The CDR3 bases are TGTGCCAGCAGCTTAGGGCCAGGCAATGAGCAGTTCTTC. It specifies CASSLGPGNEQFF.

V and J are TRBV10-3 and TRBJ2-7; the match to TRBD1 covers 11 bases. Per germline, CDR1 ENHRY and CDR2 SYGVKD. This CDR3 is 15 amino acids long. With V trimmed by 6 bases and J by 2 bases, 6 bases remained unmatched. The CDR3 spells CAISERDRGTYEQYF. DNA of the CDR3: TGTGCCATCAGCGAGCGGGACAGGGGGACCTACGAGCAGTACTTC.

The chain joins TRBV6-1 to TRBJ2-1, with D perhaps TRBD2 (5 bases). The CDR3 length is 12 residues. V lost 8 bases and J 3 bases, leaving 8 bases between the germline ends. Germline V gene sequence: CDR1 MNHNS, CDR2 SASEGT. CDR3 coding DNA: TGTGCCAGCGGGGAGAACTACAATGAGCAGTTCTTC. Translation: CASGENYNEQFF.